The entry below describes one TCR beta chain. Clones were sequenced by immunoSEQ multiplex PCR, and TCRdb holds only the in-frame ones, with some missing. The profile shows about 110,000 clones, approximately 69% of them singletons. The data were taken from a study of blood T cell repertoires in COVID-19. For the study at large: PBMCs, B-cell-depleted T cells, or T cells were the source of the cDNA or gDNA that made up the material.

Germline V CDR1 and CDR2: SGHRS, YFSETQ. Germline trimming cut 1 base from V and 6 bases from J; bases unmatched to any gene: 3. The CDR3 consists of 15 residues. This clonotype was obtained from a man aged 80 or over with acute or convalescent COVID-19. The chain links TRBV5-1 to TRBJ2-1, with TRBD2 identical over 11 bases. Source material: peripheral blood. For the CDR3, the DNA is TGCGCCAGCAGCTTGACTAGCGGGAGAACCAATGAGCAGTTCTTC. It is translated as CASSLTSGRTNEQFF.